These T cell receptor beta chains were read from a single sample in a study of control samples from healthy donors and cancer patients. Here immunoSEQ multiplex PCR was the method, and the copy in TCRdb shows in-frame clones only, minus some. The data show about 12,000 clones, approximately 87% seen once. The sequencing input was formalin-fixed, paraffin-embedded tissue. The receptors shown here come from a male donor with melanoma. CDR3s include the opening cysteine and the closing phenylalanine or tryptophan. Each record gives: V gene, CDR3 protein.

v_call: TRBV12-3/TRBV12-4
cdr3_aa: CANSQQGNEQFF

v_call: TRBV4-2
cdr3_aa: CASSQDVTGMAGELFF

v_call: TRBV10-1
cdr3_aa: CASRLKSGREGQPQHF

v_call: TRBV11-3
cdr3_aa: CASSSTGGPYGYTF

v_call: TRBV27
cdr3_aa: CASSPSLSRPGEQYF

v_call: TRBV29-1
cdr3_aa: CSVRIGDGYTF

v_call: TRBV25-1
cdr3_aa: CASRPNGWNSPLHF

v_call: TRBV24-1
cdr3_aa: CATSAGQLSAQHF

v_call: TRBV19
cdr3_aa: CASSMEGNQPQHF

v_call: TRBV2
cdr3_aa: CASSTEANTEAFF

v_call: TRBV11-2
cdr3_aa: CASWREGVTEAFF

v_call: TRBV9
cdr3_aa: CASSVGSNGGPGRSYNEQFF

v_call: TRBV7-6
cdr3_aa: CASSSQQPKGEKLFF

v_call: TRBV19
cdr3_aa: CASSILAGGTTDTQYF

v_call: TRBV29-1
cdr3_aa: CSVWAVGLQGNTIYF

v_call: TRBV29-1
cdr3_aa: CSVGAGQGAPGYTF

v_call: TRBV11-2
cdr3_aa: CASNFGGSYEQYF

v_call: TRBV6-2/TRBV6-3
cdr3_aa: CASSYWESNQPQHF

v_call: TRBV11-2
cdr3_aa: CASSTSRDTEAFF

v_call: TRBV2
cdr3_aa: CASSEARTAERNTIYF

v_call: TRBV11-1
cdr3_aa: CASSPGSYNSPLHF

v_call: TRBV3-1/TRBV3-2
cdr3_aa: CASSQGTVLHF

v_call: TRBV7-2
cdr3_aa: CASSLASSDSYNEQFF

v_call: TRBV6-5
cdr3_aa: CASSYGSTEGTGELFF

v_call: TRBV19
cdr3_aa: CASRKTFPGQGANNQPQHF

v_call: TRBV15
cdr3_aa: CATSERSPGQGILAGMNTEAFF

v_call: TRBV19
cdr3_aa: CASSIDRLVNTEAFF

v_call: TRBV4-1
cdr3_aa: CASSRGFSNQPQHF

v_call: TRBV5-1
cdr3_aa: CASRPESNYGYTF

v_call: TRBV12-5
cdr3_aa: CASGLSRDNYEQYF

v_call: TRBV3-1/TRBV3-2
cdr3_aa: CASSPFGGRAQETQYF

v_call: TRBV5-1
cdr3_aa: CASSWTVLTGELFF

v_call: TRBV2
cdr3_aa: CASRTPTSGRSDNEQFF

v_call: TRBV2
cdr3_aa: CASSTSRDEQFF

v_call: TRBV18
cdr3_aa: CASSPLSPNAGGSGELFF

v_call: TRBV30
cdr3_aa: CAWSVRGSSGNTIYF

v_call: TRBV6-2/TRBV6-3
cdr3_aa: CASSYQRLNTGELFF

v_call: TRBV7-2
cdr3_aa: CASSSAGTGYTDTQYF

v_call: TRBV25-1
cdr3_aa: CAFVPGQGFGNTIYF

v_call: TRBV7-9
cdr3_aa: CASSLAGFQANTEAFF

v_call: TRBV7-9
cdr3_aa: CASSRDSIGNSPLHF

v_call: TRBV24-1
cdr3_aa: CATSDPGQGGARELFF

v_call: TRBV2
cdr3_aa: CASEGLAKNIQYF

v_call: TRBV27
cdr3_aa: CASSLSGYEKLFF

v_call: TRBV19
cdr3_aa: CASSIESSLAGEQDWDEQFF

v_call: TRBV7-9
cdr3_aa: CASSPPGQGNTEAFF

v_call: TRBV18
cdr3_aa: CASGRNTGELFF

v_call: TRBV30
cdr3_aa: CAWILEDSRVHNEQFF

v_call: TRBV6-5
cdr3_aa: CAGNTGTGFDYGYTF

v_call: TRBV7-6
cdr3_aa: CASSFRDRANNEQFF

v_call: TRBV12-3/TRBV12-4
cdr3_aa: CASSHTRYEQYF

v_call: TRBV20-1
cdr3_aa: CSATHNYGYTF

v_call: TRBV6-6
cdr3_aa: CATLRDGQETQYF

v_call: TRBV25-1
cdr3_aa: CASRSGTLETQYF

v_call: TRBV2
cdr3_aa: CASRLLAGKNNEQFF

v_call: TRBV6-6
cdr3_aa: CACFDLGAGGNTIYF

v_call: TRBV2
cdr3_aa: CASTLQGVSNQPQHF

v_call: TRBV4-2
cdr3_aa: CASSQESEAGGPAEQYF

v_call: TRBV6-1
cdr3_aa: CASSEASGSTDTQYF